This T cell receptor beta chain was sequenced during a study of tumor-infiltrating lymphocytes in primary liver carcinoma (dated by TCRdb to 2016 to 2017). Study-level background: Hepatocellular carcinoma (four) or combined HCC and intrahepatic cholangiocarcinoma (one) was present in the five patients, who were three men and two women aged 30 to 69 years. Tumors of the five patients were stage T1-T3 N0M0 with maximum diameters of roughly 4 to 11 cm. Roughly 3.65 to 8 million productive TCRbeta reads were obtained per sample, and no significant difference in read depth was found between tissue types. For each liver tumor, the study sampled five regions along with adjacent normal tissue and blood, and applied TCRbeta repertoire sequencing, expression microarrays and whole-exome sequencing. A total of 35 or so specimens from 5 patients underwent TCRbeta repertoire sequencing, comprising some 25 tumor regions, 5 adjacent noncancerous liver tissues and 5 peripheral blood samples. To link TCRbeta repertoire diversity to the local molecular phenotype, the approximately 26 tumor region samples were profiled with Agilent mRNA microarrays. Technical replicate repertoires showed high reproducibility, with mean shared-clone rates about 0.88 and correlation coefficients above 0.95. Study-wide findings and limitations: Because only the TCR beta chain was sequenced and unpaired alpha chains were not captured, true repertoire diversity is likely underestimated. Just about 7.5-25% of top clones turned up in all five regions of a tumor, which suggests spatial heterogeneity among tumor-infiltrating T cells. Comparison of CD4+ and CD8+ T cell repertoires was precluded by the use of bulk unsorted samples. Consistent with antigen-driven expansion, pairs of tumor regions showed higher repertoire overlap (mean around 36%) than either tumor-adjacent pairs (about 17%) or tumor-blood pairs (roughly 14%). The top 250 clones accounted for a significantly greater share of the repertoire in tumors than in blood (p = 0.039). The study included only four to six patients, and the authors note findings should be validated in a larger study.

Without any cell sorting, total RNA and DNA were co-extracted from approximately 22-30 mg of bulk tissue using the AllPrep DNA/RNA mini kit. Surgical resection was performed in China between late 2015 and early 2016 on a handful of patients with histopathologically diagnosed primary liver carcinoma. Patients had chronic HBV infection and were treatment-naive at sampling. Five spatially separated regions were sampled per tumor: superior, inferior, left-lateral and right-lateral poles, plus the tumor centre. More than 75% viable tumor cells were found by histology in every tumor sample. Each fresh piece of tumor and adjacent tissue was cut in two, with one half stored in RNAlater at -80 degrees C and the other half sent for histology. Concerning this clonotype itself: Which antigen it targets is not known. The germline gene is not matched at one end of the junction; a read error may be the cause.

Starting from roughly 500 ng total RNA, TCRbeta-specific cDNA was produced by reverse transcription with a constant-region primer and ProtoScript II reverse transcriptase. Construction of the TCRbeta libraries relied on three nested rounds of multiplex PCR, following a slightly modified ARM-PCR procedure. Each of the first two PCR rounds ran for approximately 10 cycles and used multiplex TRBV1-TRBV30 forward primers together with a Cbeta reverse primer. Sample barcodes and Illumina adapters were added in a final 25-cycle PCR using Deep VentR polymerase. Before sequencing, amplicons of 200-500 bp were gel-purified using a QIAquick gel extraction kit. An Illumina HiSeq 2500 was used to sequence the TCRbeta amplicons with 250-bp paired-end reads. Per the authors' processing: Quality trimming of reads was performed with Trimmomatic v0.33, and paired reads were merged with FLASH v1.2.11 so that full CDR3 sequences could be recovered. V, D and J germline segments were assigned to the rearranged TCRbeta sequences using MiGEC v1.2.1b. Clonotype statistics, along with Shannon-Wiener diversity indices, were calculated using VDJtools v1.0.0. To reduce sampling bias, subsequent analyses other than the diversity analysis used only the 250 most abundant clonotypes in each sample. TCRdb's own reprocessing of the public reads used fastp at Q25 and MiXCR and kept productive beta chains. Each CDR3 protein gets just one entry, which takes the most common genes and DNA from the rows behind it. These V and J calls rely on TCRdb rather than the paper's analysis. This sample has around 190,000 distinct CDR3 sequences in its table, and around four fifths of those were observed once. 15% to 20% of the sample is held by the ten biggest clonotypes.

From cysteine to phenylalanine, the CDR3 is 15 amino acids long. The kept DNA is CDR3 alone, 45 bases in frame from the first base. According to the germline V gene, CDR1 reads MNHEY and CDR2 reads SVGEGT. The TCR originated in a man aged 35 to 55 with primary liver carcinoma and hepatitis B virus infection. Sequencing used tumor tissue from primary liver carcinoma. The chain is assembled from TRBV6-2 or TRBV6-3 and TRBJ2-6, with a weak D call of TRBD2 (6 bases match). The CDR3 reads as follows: CASSAGGVGANLLTF. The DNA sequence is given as TGTGCCAGCAGTGCCGGGGGAGTTGGGGCCAACCTCCTGACTTTC.